Following are 5 T cell receptor beta chains from one sample sequenced in a study of sequential checkpoint blockade in melanoma. The treatment is: randomized to nivolumab then ipilimumab (arm A) or the reverse (arm B). Clones were read by immunoSEQ multiplex PCR, and TCRdb kept only the in-frame ones, dropping some. This sample has tens of thousands of clones, with 80% found just once. This specimen consisted of CD8+ T cells sorted from blood (inferred from file names), obtained from a patient given nivolumab and ipilimumab in sequence. These receptors all stem from a human donor with melanoma.

J is TRBJ2-5 and V is TRBV2, with D possibly TRBD2 on 5 matching bases. V was clipped by 4 bases and J by 0 bases, with 18 bases between them. CDR3 length: 17 amino acids. From germline, CDR1 is SNHLY and CDR2 FYNNEI. For the CDR3, the DNA is TGTGCCAGCAGTGGCTTGAGAGGGCTTCCACACCAAGAGACCCAGTACTTC. Protein product: CASSGLRGLPHQETQYF.

This clone occurred once. The genes are TRBV7-2 and TRBJ2-7; 10 positions agree with TRBD2. The germline V gene encodes CDR1 SGHTA and CDR2 FQGNSA. Trimming took 5 bases from V and 3 from J; bases not matched to a gene: 7. This CDR3 is built from 15 residues. Here the CDR3 reads CASSVLAGANYEQYF. For the CDR3, the DNA is TGTGCCAGCAGCGTCCTAGCGGGGGCCAACTACGAGCAGTACTTC.

This clone was seen a few times. The V call is TRBV9, the J call TRBJ2-2, with D hard to call. Germline V gene lookup returns CDR1 SGDLS and CDR2 YYNGEE. The CDR3 is 14 residues long. V was pared by 0 bases and J by 6 bases, with 9 bases between. The CDR3 DNA follows: TGTGCCAGCAGCGTAGCTGTGGGCGCCGGGGAGCTGTTTTTT. Its translation is CASSVAVGAGELFF.

The rearrangement links TRBV5-1 to TRBJ2-7; D unclear. Per germline, CDR1 SGHRS and CDR2 YFSETQ. This CDR3 comprises 13 residues. V dropped 1 base and J dropped 3 bases, with 8 bases sitting between them. DNA of the CDR3: TGCGCCAGCAGCTTGCAGGTGCTCTACGAGCAGTACTTC. This translates into CASSLQVLYEQYF. Drawing the rest from reference TRBV5-1 and TRBJ2-7, the complete variable domain is KAGVTQTPRYLIKTRGQQVTLSCSPISGHRSVSWYQQTPGQGLQFLFEYFSETQRNKGNFPGRFSGRQFSNSRSEMNVSTLELGDSALYLCASSLQVLYEQYFGPGTRLTVT.

V usage is TRBV28 and J usage is TRBJ2-7; D might be TRBD2 (5 bases). The V and J ends lost 5 bases and 6 bases respectively, with 17 bases between them. The germline gives CDR1 MDHEN, CDR2 SYDVKM. There are 14 residues in the CDR3. CDR3 bases: TGTGCCAGCAGTCGCTCGGGGTGGGTCGGCGAGCAGTACTTC. Encoded protein: CASSRSGWVGEQYF. Together with reference TRBV28 and TRBJ2-7, the CDR3 gives the full variable domain: DVKVTQSSRYLVKRTGEKVFLECVQDMDHENMFWYRQDPGLGLRLIYFSYDVKMKEKGDIPEGYSVSREKKERFSLILESASTNQTSMYLCASSRSGWVGEQYFGPGTRLTVT.